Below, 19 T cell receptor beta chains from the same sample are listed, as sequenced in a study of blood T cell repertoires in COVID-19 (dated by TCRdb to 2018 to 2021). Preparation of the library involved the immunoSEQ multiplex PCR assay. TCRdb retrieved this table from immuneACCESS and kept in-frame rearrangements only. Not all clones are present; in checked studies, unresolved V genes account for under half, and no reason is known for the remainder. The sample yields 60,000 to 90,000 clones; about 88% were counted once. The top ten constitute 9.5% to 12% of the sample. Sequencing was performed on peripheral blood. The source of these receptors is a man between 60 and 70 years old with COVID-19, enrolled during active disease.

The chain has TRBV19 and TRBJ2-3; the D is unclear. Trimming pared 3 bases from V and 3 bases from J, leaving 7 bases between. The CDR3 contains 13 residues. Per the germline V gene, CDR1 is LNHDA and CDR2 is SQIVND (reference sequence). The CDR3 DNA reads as TGTGCCAGTAGTATTGCGAGAACAGATACGCAGTATTTT. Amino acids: CASSIARTDTQYF. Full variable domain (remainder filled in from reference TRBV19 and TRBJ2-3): DGGITQSPKYLFRKEGQNVTLSCEQNLNHDAMYWYRQDPGQGLRLIYYSQIVNDFQKGDIAEGYSVSREKKESFPLTVTSAQKNPTAFYLCASSIARTDTQYFGPGTRLTVL.

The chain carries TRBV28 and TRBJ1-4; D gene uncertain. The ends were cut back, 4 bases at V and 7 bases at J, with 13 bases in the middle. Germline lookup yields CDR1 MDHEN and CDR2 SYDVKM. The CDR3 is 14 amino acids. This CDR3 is CASSSREEAEKLFF. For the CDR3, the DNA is TGTGCCAGCAGTTCCCGGGAGGAAGCTGAAAAACTGTTTTTT.

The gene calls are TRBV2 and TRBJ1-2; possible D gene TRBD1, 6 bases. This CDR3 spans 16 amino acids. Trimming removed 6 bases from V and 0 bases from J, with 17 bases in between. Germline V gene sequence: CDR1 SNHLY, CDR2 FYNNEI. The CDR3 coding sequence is TGTGCCAGCAGGGCGGACGGGGGGGCGCCTAACTATGGCTACACCTTC. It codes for CASRADGGAPNYGYTF.

The CDR3 protein is CSTSPGQGYNEQFF. The CDR3 coding sequence is TGCAGCACGTCGCCGGGACAGGGTTACAATGAGCAGTTCTTC. The rearrangement uses TRBV29-1 and TRBJ2-1, with 9 bases identical to TRBD1. Germline V lookup: CDR1 SQVTM, CDR2 ANQGSEA. The CDR3 has 14 residues. Germline trimming cut 8 bases from V and 4 bases from J; bases unmatched to any gene: 9.

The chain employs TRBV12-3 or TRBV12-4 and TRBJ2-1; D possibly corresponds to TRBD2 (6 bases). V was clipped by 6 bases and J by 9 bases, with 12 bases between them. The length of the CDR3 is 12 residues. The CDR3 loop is CASRGLRSEQFF. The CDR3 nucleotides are TGTGCCAGCAGGGGACTCCGCAGTGAGCAGTTCTTC.

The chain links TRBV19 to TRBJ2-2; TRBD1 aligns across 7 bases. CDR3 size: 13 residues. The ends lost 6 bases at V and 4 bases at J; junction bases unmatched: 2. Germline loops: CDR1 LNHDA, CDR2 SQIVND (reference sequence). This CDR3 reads CASRGQATGELFF. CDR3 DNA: TGTGCCAGTAGAGGACAGGCCACCGGGGAGCTGTTTTTT.

The CDR3, as DNA: TGTGCCAGCTCACCACCCTCAGCGGGGGCCAAAGAGACCCAGTACTTC. This sequence encodes CASSPPSAGAKETQYF. The chain has TRBV18 and TRBJ2-5; 8 positions match TRBD2. Germline loops: CDR1 KGHSH, CDR2 LQKENI. The CDR3 contains 16 residues. The ends lost 0 bases at V and 3 bases at J; junction bases unmatched: 6.

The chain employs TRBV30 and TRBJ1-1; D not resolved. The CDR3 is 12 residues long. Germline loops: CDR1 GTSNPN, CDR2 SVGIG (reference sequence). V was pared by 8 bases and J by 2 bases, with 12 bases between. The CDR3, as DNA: TGTGCCGGAGGGTGGGGAAACACTGAAGCTTTCTTT. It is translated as CAGGWGNTEAFF.

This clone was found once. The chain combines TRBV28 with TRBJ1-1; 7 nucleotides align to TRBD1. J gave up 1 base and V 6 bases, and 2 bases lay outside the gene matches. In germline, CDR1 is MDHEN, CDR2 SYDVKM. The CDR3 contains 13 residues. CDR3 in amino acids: CASRGTANTEAFF. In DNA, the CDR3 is TGTGCCAGCAGGGGGACAGCGAACACTGAAGCTTTCTTT.

For the CDR3, the DNA is TGTGCCAGCAGTCTTACCAGGGGGGATGGCTACACCTTC. Its translation is CASSLTRGDGYTF. This rearrangement joins TRBV2 to TRBJ1-2; 7 bases are shared with TRBD1. Germline V lookup: CDR1 SNHLY, CDR2 FYNNEI. This CDR3 contains 13 residues. V was clipped by 5 bases and J by 6 bases; unmatched bases: 6.

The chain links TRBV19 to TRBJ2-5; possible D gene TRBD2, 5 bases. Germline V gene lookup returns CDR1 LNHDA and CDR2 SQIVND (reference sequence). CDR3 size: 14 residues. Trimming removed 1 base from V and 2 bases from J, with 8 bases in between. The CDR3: CASSIAGNQETQYF. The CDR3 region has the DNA TGTGCCAGTAGTATAGCGGGGAATCAAGAGACCCAGTACTTC.

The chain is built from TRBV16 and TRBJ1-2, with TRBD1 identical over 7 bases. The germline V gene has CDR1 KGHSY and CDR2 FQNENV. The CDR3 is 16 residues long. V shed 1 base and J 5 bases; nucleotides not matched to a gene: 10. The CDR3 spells CASSQFGGQAGYGYTF. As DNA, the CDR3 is TGTGCCAGCAGCCAATTCGGAGGACAGGCGGGTTATGGCTACACCTTC.

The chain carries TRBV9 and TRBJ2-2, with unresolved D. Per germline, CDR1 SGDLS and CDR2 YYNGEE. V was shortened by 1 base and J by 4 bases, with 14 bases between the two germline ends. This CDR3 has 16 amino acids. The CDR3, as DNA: TGTGCCAGCAGCGTAACGATGACACACCGCACCGGGGAGCTGTTTTTT. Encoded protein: CASSVTMTHRTGELFF. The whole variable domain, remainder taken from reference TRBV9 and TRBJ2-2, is DSGVTQTPKHLITATGQRVTLRCSPRSGDLSVYWYQQSLDQGLQFLIQYYNGEERAKGNILERFSAQQFPDLHSELNLSSLELGDSALYFCASSVTMTHRTGELFFGEGSRLTVL.

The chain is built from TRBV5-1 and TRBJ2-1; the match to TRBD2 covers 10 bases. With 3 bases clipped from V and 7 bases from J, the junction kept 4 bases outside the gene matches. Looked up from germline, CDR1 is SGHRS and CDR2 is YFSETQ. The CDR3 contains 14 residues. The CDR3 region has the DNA TGCGCCAGCAGCTGGGGAGCGGGAGGGAATGAGCAGTTCTTC. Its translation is CASSWGAGGNEQFF. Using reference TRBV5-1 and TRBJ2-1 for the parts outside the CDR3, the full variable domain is KAGVTQTPRYLIKTRGQQVTLSCSPISGHRSVSWYQQTPGQGLQFLFEYFSETQRNKGNFPGRFSGRQFSNSRSEMNVSTLELGDSALYLCASSWGAGGNEQFFGPGTRLTVL.

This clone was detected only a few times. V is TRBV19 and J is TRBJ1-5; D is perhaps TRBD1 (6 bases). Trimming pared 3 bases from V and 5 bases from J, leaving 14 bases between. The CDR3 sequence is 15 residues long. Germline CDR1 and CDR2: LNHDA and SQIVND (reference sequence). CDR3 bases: TGTGCCAGTAGTATTCTACAGGGTATGGATCAGCCCCAGCATTTT. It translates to CASSILQGMDQPQHF.

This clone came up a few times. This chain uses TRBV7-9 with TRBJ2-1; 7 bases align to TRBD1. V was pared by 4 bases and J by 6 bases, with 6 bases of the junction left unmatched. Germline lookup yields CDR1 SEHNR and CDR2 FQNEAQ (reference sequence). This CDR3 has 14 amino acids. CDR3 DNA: TGTGCCAGCAGCTCCTCGACAGGGCTCAATGAGCAGTTCTTC. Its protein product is CASSSSTGLNEQFF.

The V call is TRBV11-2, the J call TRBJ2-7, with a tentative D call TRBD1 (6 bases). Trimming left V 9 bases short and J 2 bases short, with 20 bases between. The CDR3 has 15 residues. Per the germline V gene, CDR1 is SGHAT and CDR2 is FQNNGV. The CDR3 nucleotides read TGTGCCAGTTCGGAACCCCGGACAGTACCCTACGAGCAGTACTTC. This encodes CASSEPRTVPYEQYF.

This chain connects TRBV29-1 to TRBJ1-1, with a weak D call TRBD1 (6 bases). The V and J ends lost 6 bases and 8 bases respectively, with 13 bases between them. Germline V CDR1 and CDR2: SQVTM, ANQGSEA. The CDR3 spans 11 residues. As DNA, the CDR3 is TGCAGCGTGTCTCAGGGGCCCGAAGCTTTCTTT. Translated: CSVSQGPEAFF. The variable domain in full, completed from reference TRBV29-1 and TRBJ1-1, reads SAVISQKPSRDICQRGTSLTIQCQVDSQVTMMFWYRQQPGQSLTLIATANQGSEATYESGFVIDKFPISRPNLTFSTLTVSNMSPEDSSIYLCSVSQGPEAFFGQGTRLTVV.

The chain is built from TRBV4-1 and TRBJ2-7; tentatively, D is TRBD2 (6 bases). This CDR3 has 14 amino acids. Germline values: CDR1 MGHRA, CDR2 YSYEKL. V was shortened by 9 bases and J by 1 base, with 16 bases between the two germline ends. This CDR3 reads CASTRTGGSYEQYF. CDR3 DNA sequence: TGCGCCAGTACACGAACCGGGGGTTCCTACGAGCAGTACTTC.